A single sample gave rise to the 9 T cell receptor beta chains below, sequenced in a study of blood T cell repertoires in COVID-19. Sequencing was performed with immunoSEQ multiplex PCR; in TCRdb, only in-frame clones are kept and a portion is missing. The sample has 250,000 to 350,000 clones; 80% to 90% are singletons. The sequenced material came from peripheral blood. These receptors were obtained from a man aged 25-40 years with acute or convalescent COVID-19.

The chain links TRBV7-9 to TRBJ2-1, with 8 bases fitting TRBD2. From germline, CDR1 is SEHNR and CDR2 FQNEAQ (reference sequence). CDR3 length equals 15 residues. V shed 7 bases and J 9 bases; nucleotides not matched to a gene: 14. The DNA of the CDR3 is TGTGCCAGCATCGATACCGGGACTAGATCGCCTGAGCAGTTCTTC. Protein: CASIDTGTRSPEQFF.

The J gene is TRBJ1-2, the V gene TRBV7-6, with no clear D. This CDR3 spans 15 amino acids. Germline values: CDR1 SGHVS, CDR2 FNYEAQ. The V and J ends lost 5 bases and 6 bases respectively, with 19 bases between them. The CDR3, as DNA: TGTGCCAGCAGCCGAGACACGTCCCCTTTGGATGGCTACACCTTC. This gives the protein CASSRDTSPLDGYTF. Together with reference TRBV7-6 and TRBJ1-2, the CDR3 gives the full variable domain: GAGVSQSPRYKVTKRGQDVALRCDPISGHVSLYWYRQALGQGPEFLTYFNYEAQQDKSGLPNDRFSAERPEGSISTLTIQRTEQRDSAMYRCASSRDTSPLDGYTFGSGTRLTVV.

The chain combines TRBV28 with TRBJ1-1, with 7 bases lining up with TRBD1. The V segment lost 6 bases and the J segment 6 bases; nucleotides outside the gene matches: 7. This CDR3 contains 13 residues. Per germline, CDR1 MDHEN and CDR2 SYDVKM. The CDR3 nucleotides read TGTGCCAGCAGGGTAAATAGGGGGCCTGAAGCTTTCTTT. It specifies CASRVNRGPEAFF.

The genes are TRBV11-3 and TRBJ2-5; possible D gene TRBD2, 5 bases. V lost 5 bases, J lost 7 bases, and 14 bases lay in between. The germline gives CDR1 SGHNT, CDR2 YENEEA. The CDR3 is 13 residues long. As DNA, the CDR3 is TGTGCCAGCAGCCTAGGTGTCGCGGGGACCCAGTACTTC. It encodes CASSLGVAGTQYF.

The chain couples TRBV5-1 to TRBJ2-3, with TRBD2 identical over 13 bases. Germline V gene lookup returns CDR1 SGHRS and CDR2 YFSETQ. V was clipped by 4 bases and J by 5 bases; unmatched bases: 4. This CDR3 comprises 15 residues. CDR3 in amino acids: CASSRGLAGIDTQYF. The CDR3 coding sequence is TGCGCCAGCAGCCGGGGACTAGCGGGGATAGATACGCAGTATTTT. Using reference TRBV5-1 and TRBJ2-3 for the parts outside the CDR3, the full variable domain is KAGVTQTPRYLIKTRGQQVTLSCSPISGHRSVSWYQQTPGQGLQFLFEYFSETQRNKGNFPGRFSGRQFSNSRSEMNVSTLELGDSALYLCASSRGLAGIDTQYFGPGTRLTVL.

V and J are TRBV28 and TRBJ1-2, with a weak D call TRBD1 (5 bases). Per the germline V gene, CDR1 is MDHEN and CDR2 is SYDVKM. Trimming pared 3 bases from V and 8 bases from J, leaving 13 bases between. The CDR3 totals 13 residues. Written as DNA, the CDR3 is TGTGCCAGCAGTTTGCAGGGACTAGGAGGCTACACCTTC. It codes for CASSLQGLGGYTF.

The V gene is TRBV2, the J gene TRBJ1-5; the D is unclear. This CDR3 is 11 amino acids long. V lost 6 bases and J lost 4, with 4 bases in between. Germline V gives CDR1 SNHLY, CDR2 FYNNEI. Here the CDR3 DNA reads TGTGCCAGCAGAATAAATCAGCCCCAGCATTTT. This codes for CASRINQPQHF. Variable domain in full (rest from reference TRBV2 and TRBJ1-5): EPEVTQTPSHQVTQMGQEVILRCVPISNHLYFYWYRQILGQKVEFLVSFYNNEISEKSEIFDDQFSVERPDGSNFTLKIRSTKLEDSAMYFCASRINQPQHFGDGTRLSIL.

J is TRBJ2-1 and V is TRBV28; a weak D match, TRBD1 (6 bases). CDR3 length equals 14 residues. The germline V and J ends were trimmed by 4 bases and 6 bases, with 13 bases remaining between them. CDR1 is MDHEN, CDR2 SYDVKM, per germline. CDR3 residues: CASSSIGQRNEQFF. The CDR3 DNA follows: TGTGCCAGCAGTTCAATCGGACAGCGCAATGAGCAGTTCTTC.

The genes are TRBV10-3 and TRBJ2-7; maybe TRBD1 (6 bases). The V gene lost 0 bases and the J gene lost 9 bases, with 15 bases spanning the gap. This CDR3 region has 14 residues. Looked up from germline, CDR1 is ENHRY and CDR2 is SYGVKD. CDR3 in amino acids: CAISESRTELPQYF. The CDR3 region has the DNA TGTGCCATCAGTGAGTCCCGGACAGAACTCCCGCAGTACTTC.